The 14 T cell receptor beta chains below all came from one sample that was sequenced in a study of shared clonotypes between healthy human individuals. Sequenced by immunoSEQ multiplex PCR; TCRdb stores in-frame clones only, minus some. The table lists more than 2 million clones, approximately 94% of them singletons. Input material: naive CD4+ T cells sorted from blood. Subset in this sample: CD45RA+ positively selected. The receptors were gathered from a man between 18 and 29 years old in good health.

This chain links TRBV9 with TRBJ2-1; D possibly uses TRBD1 or TRBD2 (6 bases each). The germline V and J ends were trimmed by 1 base and 6 bases, with 20 bases remaining between them. In germline, CDR1 is SGDLS, CDR2 YYNGEE. The CDR3 is made up of 17 amino acids. Here the CDR3 reads CASSVQTGANLRNEQFF. CDR3 nucleotide sequence: TGTGCCAGCAGCGTACAGACGGGGGCGAATCTTCGCAATGAGCAGTTCTTC.

The CDR3 protein is CASTYTSGSWGELFF. CDR3 DNA sequence: TGTGCCAGCACGTACACTAGCGGGAGTTGGGGGGAGCTGTTTTTT. This rearrangement joins TRBV27 to TRBJ2-2; 11 nucleotides align to TRBD2. CDR3 size: 15 residues. Unmatched junction bases numbered 9, after V lost 7 bases and J lost 8 bases. The germline CDR1 and CDR2 sequences are MNHEY and SMNVEV (reference sequence).

The V gene is TRBV30, the J gene TRBJ2-1; D perhaps matches TRBD2 (5 bases). This CDR3 region has 15 residues. The germline V gene encodes CDR1 GTSNPN and CDR2 SVGIG (reference sequence). V lost 2 bases and J 0 bases, leaving 11 bases between the germline ends. This CDR3 is CAWSTRRGSYNEQFF. The CDR3 DNA reads TGTGCCTGGAGTACGAGACGGGGCTCCTACAATGAGCAGTTCTTC.

This chain links TRBV28 with TRBJ1-2; 12 bases align to TRBD1. V was pared by 4 bases and J by 8 bases, with 14 bases of the junction left unmatched. Germline CDR1 and CDR2: MDHEN and SYDVKM. The CDR3 has 17 amino acids. CDR3 amino acids: CASSSSFGDRGLWGYTF. The DNA for the CDR3 is TGTGCCAGCAGTTCATCCTTCGGGGACAGGGGGCTTTGGGGCTACACCTTC.

The gene calls are TRBV7-2 and TRBJ1-2; the D is unclear. Trimming left V 1 base short and J 8 bases short, with 8 bases between. Per the germline V gene, CDR1 is SGHTA and CDR2 is FQGNSA. This CDR3 comprises 12 residues. The CDR3 loop reads CASSLGVQGYTF. The CDR3 DNA follows: TGTGCCAGCAGCTTAGGGGTGCAGGGCTACACCTTC.

V and J are TRBV7-2 and TRBJ1-5; D perhaps matches TRBD1 (5 bases). V was cut by 1 base and J by 6 bases, with 13 bases left in between. Looked up from germline, CDR1 is SGHTA and CDR2 is FQGNSA. The CDR3 totals 15 residues. The CDR3 protein is CASSLVGRAGQPQHF. The DNA for the CDR3 is TGTGCCAGCAGCTTAGTGGGCAGGGCCGGTCAGCCCCAGCATTTT.

The rearrangement links TRBV7-2 to TRBJ2-5; 10 nucleotides match TRBD1. This CDR3 has 15 residues. The V gene's germline CDR1 is SGHTA and CDR2 FQGNSA. After removal of 5 bases from V and 5 bases from J, the junction contained 8 bases not matched to a gene. In nucleotides, the CDR3 is TGTGCCAGCAGCATCCAGGGACAGGGGATGGAGACCCAGTACTTC. This encodes CASSIQGQGMETQYF.

Comment on this clone: Within the sample, other DNA sequences also encode this same CDR3. The chain uses TRBV5-1 and TRBJ1-4; 8 nucleotides match TRBD1. The CDR3 runs 15 residues. V shed 0 bases and J 7 bases; nucleotides not matched to a gene: 5. Germline V gene data show CDR1 as SGHRS and CDR2 as YFSETQ. CDR3 bases: TGCGCCAGCAGCTTGGGCCAGGGGGCTGGTGAAAAACTGTTTTTT. It encodes CASSLGQGAGEKLFF.

The count of this clone is one. V gene TRBV5-4 combines with J gene TRBJ2-7; 9 bases line up with TRBD2. The CDR3 loop spans 14 amino acids. In germline, CDR1 is SGHNT, CDR2 YYREEE (reference sequence). The trim removed 2 bases at V and 3 bases at J, leaving 3 bases unmatched. This CDR3 reads CASSFPSGDYEQYF. CDR3 sequence (DNA): TGTGCCAGCAGCTTCCCTAGCGGGGACTACGAGCAGTACTTC.

The V gene is TRBV11-2, the J gene TRBJ2-2, with D hard to call. There are 12 residues in the CDR3. Per the germline V gene, CDR1 is SGHAT and CDR2 is FQNNGV. V lost 1 base and J 4 bases, leaving 1 base between the germline ends. The CDR3 coding sequence is TGTGCCAGCAGCTTAGTCACCGGGGAGCTGTTTTTT. Translating gives CASSLVTGELFF.

This chain connects TRBV30 to TRBJ2-1, with D perhaps matching TRBD2 (6 bases). The CDR3 runs 15 residues. The ends were cut back, 0 bases at V and 6 bases at J, with 15 bases in the middle. Looked up from germline, CDR1 is GTSNPN and CDR2 is SVGIG (reference sequence). This CDR3 reads CAWSVNLSEGNEQFF. The CDR3 region has the DNA TGTGCCTGGAGTGTAAACCTATCGGAGGGCAATGAGCAGTTCTTC. Using reference TRBV30 and TRBJ2-1 for the parts outside the CDR3, the full variable domain is SQTIHQWPATLVQPVGSPLSLECTVEGTSNPNLYWYRQAAGRGLQLLFYSVGIGQISSEVPQNLSASRPQDRQFILSSKKLLLSDSGFYLCAWSVNLSEGNEQFFGPGTRLTVL.

This chain uses TRBV2 with TRBJ1-6, with 11 bases matching TRBD1. The junction had 10 bases not matched to a gene; V was cut back by 1 base and J by 8 bases. CDR3 size: 18 residues. Germline V lookup: CDR1 SNHLY, CDR2 FYNNEI. CDR3 sequence (DNA): TGTGCCAGCAGTGAAGAGGACAGGGGGCTCCCACCCGATTCACCCCTCCACTTT. It yields the protein CASSEEDRGLPPDSPLHF.

About this clone: Other DNA sequences from this sample encode an identical CDR3 as well. The genes are TRBV18 and TRBJ2-7, with unresolved D. Germline V gives CDR1 KGHSH, CDR2 LQKENI. Between the trimmed V and J ends, which lost 0 bases and 2 bases, there was a span of 5 bases. CDR3 size: 13 residues. The CDR3 sequence is CASSPPGAYEQYF. The CDR3 DNA reads TGTGCCAGCTCACCACCGGGTGCCTACGAGCAGTACTTC.

This clone showed up just once. This specimen includes other DNA sequences encoding the same CDR3. The rearrangement links TRBV7-9 to TRBJ2-7; D remains ambiguous. This CDR3 has 13 residues. V lost 3 bases to trimming and J lost 3 bases, with 9 bases between them. The germline gives CDR1 SEHNR, CDR2 FQNEAQ (reference sequence). The CDR3 region is CASSLAGSYEQYF. CDR3 DNA: TGTGCCAGCAGCTTGGCCGGAAGCTACGAGCAGTACTTC.